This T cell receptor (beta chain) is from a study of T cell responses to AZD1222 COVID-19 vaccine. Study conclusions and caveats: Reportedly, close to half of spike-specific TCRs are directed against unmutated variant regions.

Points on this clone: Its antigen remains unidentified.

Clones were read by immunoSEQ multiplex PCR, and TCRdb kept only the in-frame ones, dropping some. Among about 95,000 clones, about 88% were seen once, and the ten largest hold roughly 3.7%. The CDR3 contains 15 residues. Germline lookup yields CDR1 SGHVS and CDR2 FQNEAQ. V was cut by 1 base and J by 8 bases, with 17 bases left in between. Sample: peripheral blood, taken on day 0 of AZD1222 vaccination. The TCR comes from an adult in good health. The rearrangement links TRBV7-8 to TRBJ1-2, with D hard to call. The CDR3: CASSLVPGMGTGYTF. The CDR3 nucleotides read TGTGCCAGCAGCTTAGTCCCGGGGATGGGAACGGGCTACACCTTC.